Below, 8 T cell receptor beta chains from the same sample are listed, as sequenced in a study of low-dose radiotherapy and immunotherapy resistance in tumors. Primers targeting TRAV and TRBV primed first-strand cDNA, covering alpha and beta chains. TCRs were put through approximately 20 PCR cycles of amplification with Phusion. A constant-region primer and the V-primer adapter served as the primer pair. TCRdb re-derived calls from the reads in MiXCR, one entry per CDR3 protein. The table records approximately 89,000 distinct CDR3 sequences, around 18% of them present only once. Time point reported: before trial treatment. This specimen consisted of PBMCs, obtained before treatment. The source is a male donor with prostate cancer.

Comments on this clonotype: A far bigger clonotype differs at one base, so this is likely a read error. This rearrangement joins TRBV5-3 to TRBJ2-7; 7 positions agree with TRBD1. TRBV5-3 is known as an ORF, though its function is uncertain. The CDR3 consists of 14 residues. CDR3 sequence: CASPGTDNSYERYF. CDR3 nucleotides: TGTGCCAGCCCCGGGACAGACAATTCCTACGAGCGGTACTTC.

This chain connects TRBV9 to TRBJ1-1; no firm D call. The CDR3 length is 15 residues. CDR1 is SGDLS and CDR2 is YYNGEE in the germline V gene. V was pared by 0 bases and J by 0 bases, with 9 bases between. The CDR3 is CASSVAVDLNTEAFF. CDR3 coding DNA: TGTGCCAGCAGCGTAGCAGTTGACCTGAACACTGAAGCTTTCTTT.

This clonotype was seen a handful of times. The chain joins TRBV12-3 or TRBV12-4 to TRBJ1-5; D not resolved. Trimming removed 5 bases at V and 2 bases at J, with 13 bases between. The CDR3 consists of 15 residues. CDR3 protein: CASSPTVGGNQPQHF. CDR3 nucleotides: TGTGCCAGCAGTCCTACGGTCGGTGGCAATCAGCCCCAGCATTTT.

This clonotype was counted ten times or more. In DNA form, the CDR3 reads TGTGCCAGCAGCCCCCGGACTAGCGGGGATTATGAGCAGTTCTTC. Amino acid sequence: CASSPRTSGDYEQFF. This chain connects TRBV4-2 to TRBJ2-1; 12 nucleotides align to TRBD2. V lost 4 bases and J lost 8; bases outside the gene matches: 6. CDR3 length equals 15 residues. Germline CDR1 LGHNA, CDR2 YNFKEQ.

This clonotype occurred many times. The V and J genes are TRBV5-5 and TRBJ1-1; D is possibly TRBD1 (5 bases). V lost 3 bases to trimming and J lost 1 base, with 13 bases between them. CDR3 size: 15 residues. CDR1 and CDR2 (germline): SGHKS, YYEKEE (reference sequence). The CDR3 nucleotides read TGTGCCAGCAGCTGGGCGGCGGGGGGGAACACTGAAGCTTTCTTT. Protein: CASSWAAGGNTEAFF.

For this clonotype: A read error is the likely source, as a far larger clone sits one nucleotide away. The chain is built from TRBV6-8 and TRBJ2-3; TRBD2 matches 7 bases. Germline V CDR1 and CDR2: MNHGY, SAAAGT. The CDR3 is 16 residues long. V gave up 5 bases and J gave up 5 bases; unmatched junction bases: 13. The CDR3: CASSEAAGVGRDTQYF. DNA for the CDR3: TGTGCCAGCAGTGAAGCGGCGGGAGTGGGCAGAGATACGCAGTATTTT.

This clonotype was found many times. The chain uses TRBV2 and TRBJ2-1; TRBD2 aligns across 13 bases. Germline V lookup: CDR1 SNHLY, CDR2 FYNNEI. Trimming at V came to 0 bases and at J to 3 bases, leaving 5 bases not matched to a gene. The CDR3 contains 18 residues. This chain's CDR3 is CASSEAWGTSGNYNEQFF. CDR3 sequence (DNA): TGTGCCAGCAGTGAAGCGTGGGGGACTAGCGGGAACTACAATGAGCAGTTCTTC.

This clonotype was seen repeatedly, ten times or more. V gene TRBV7-2 combines with J gene TRBJ2-1; perhaps D is TRBD1 or TRBD2 (5 bases each). Germline CDR1 SGHTA, CDR2 FQGNSA. This CDR3 comprises 14 residues. Trimming pared 0 bases from V and 5 bases from J, leaving 8 bases between. CDR3 nucleotides: TGTGCCAGCAGCTTAGCCGGGACCAACAATGAGCAGTTCTTC. Its protein is CASSLAGTNNEQFF.